This T cell receptor (beta chain) originates from a study of CD8 T cells in Susac syndrome. The CDR3 has 14 amino acids. CDR1 and CDR2 from the germline V gene are LGHDT and YNNKEL (reference sequence). V dropped 0 bases and J dropped 2 bases, with 8 bases sitting between them. Random hexamers were used to reverse transcribe about 0.5 to 1 ug of RNA. Amplification of TCR beta CDR3 spanned 54 Vbeta and 13 Jbeta via immunoSEQ multiplex PCR. TCRdb analysed the immunoSEQ multiplex PCR reads with MiXCR anew, one entry per CDR3 protein. The sample has about 73,000 distinct CDR3 sequences, roughly 95% seen once.

This sequence originates from a human donor with multiple sclerosis. The V call is TRBV3-1, the J call TRBJ2-7, with D possibly being TRBD2 (5 bases). Input material: CD8+ T cells from PBMCs. CDR3 bases: TGTGCCAGCAGCCAAGAAACCGGGGCCTACGAGCAGTACTTC. This gives the protein CASSQETGAYEQYF.